Listed below are T cell receptor beta chains from one sample, sequenced in a study of Graves' ophthalmopathy and Graves' hyperthyroidism. TCRdb processed the multiplex PCR reads anew with MiXCR; each CDR3 protein has one entry. This table holds hundreds of thousands of distinct CDR3 sequences, approximately 22% found once. Sequencing used peripheral blood. These receptors originate from a woman aged 18-30 years with stable Graves' hyperthyroidism. Some clones in this sample may be carry-over from other donors' samples. Each CDR3 is given without its conserved first and last residue. The size entry is marked missing in some rows and otherwise reads once, few, many or a size class.

TRBV7-2 | - | 13 | ASSAEGTGFAEAF
TRBV15 | - | 16 | ATSRTRTSGSAMYEQY
TRBV29-1 | - | 11 | SVPQGQGNGYT
TRBV20-1 | many | 13 | SAENRDRGYQPQH
TRBV15 | few | 12 | ATSRDREAGELF
TRBV4-2 | - | 14 | ASSQDWTSGTYEQY
TRBV12-3/TRBV12-4 | many | 14 | ASSPGTSGTVYEQY
TRBV29-1 | few | 12 | SVYRSGGTYEQY
TRBV27 | many | 10 | ASTNPGAEAF
TRBV3-1 | few | 10 | ASSHVTYEQY
TRBV30 | few | 11 | AWSAHTGTEAF
TRBV12-3/TRBV12-4 | - | 11 | ASSASPVETQY
TRBV6-1 | many | 13 | ASIAMGAGGDTQY
TRBV9 | - | 12 | ASSVVDGRGTQY
TRBV20-1 | - | 11 | SAIFSSGNTIY
TRBV25-1 | many | 14 | ASSPLAGPTQETQY
TRBV6-5 | many | 13 | ASSYSSQASYEQY
TRBV27 | once | 15 | ASSLSARTGAVYEQY
TRBV27 | many | 12 | ASSFRGFDTEAF
TRBV28 | - | 10 | ASSLALVSAF
TRBV6-1 | few | 11 | ASSVGGYETQY
TRBV12-3/TRBV12-4 | many | 12 | ASSLDRENTEAF
TRBV12-3/TRBV12-4 | - | 10 | ASSPINYGYT
TRBV28 | - | 15 | ASIGLAGKRGTGELF
TRBV9 | few | 18 | ASSGMVQGALPPGANVLT
TRBV20-1 | - | 13 | SALPGLAGTGELF
TRBV6-2/TRBV6-3 | many | 14 | ASSYSGAYSNQPQH
TRBV19 | many | 13 | ASSIIDRDYYGYT
TRBV15 | many | 12 | ATSRMGSSQPQH
TRBV4-1 | - | 15 | ASSQESAGTASYEQY
TRBV12-3/TRBV12-4 | few | 12 | ASRPTRYGYEQY
TRBV3-1 | few | 12 | ASSQGQLGGTQY
TRBV30 | - | 11 | AWSPGQPETQY
TRBV20-1 | many | 16 | SARPASGRGLRQETQY
TRBV20-1 | - | 11 | SARLTGTDGYT
TRBV28 | many | 13 | ASSFPRLRSYEQY
TRBV2 | - | 9 | ASSERAWLF
TRBV5-6 | - | 11 | ASSLYRPYGYT
TRBV19 | - | 13 | ASSIGGGPGQPQH
TRBV7-2 | - | 11 | ASSYSRGRELF
TRBV6-1 | few | 9 | ASRGQGGAF
TRBV12-3/TRBV12-4 | few | 15 | ASSPAWGLAVQETQY
TRBV12-3/TRBV12-4 | - | 12 | ASSRPRGGTEAF
TRBV27 | few | 14 | ASSLTAGDISYEQY
TRBV18 | - | 12 | ASSPRPTQETQY
TRBV11-2 | - | 12 | ASSLSGEGYGYT
TRBV6-5 | - | 13 | ASSYIAEGNYGYT
TRBV29-1 | many | 10 | SVVRGTYEQY
TRBV28 | many | 13 | ASTLPWANTGELF
TRBV28 | many | 14 | ASSHILAGGSYEQY
TRBV29-1 | many | 10 | SVGGGWTEAF
TRBV18 | - | 12 | ASSPRGTNYGYT
TRBV7-6 | many | 14 | ASSPGAGYSNQPQH
TRBV20-1 | - | 10 | SARGSEQPQH